The 31 T cell receptor beta chains reported below all come from one sample, sequenced in a study of STAT5B mutations in CD4+ large granular lymphocyte leukemia. Generated by immunoSEQ multiplex PCR, the TCRdb table keeps only in-frame clones and is missing some. The sample carries approximately 30,000 clones, roughly 76% recorded once. The sequenced sample was CD4+ T cells from blood buffy coats. The receptors originated from a human donor in good health.

V usage is TRBV11-2 and J usage is TRBJ2-1; 13 bases are shared with TRBD2. Trimming removed 1 base from V and 3 bases from J; junction bases left unmatched: 6. CDR3 length equals 18 residues. Germline values: CDR1 SGHAT, CDR2 FQNNGV. The CDR3 nucleotides are TGTGCCAGCAGCTTAGTCGCCGGACTAGCGGGAGTCTACAATGAGCAGTTCTTC. Protein sequence: CASSLVAGLAGVYNEQFF.

The rearrangement uses TRBV2 and TRBJ2-1; 12 bases align to TRBD2. The CDR3 consists of 15 residues. Unmatched junction bases numbered 6, after V lost 6 bases and J lost 6 bases. Looked up from germline, CDR1 is SNHLY and CDR2 is FYNNEI. CDR3 amino acids: CASRELAGGPNEQFF. In DNA form, the CDR3 reads TGTGCCAGCAGGGAACTAGCGGGAGGCCCCAATGAGCAGTTCTTC.

This chain connects TRBV6-5 to TRBJ2-7; 13 bases fit TRBD2. This CDR3 has 14 amino acids. Per germline, CDR1 MNHEY and CDR2 SVGAGI. The V segment lost 5 bases and the J segment 3 bases; nucleotides outside the gene matches: 1. The CDR3 loop reads CASSRTSGSYEQYF. DNA for the CDR3: TGTGCCAGCAGTCGGACTAGCGGGAGCTACGAGCAGTACTTC.

J is TRBJ2-5 and V is TRBV5-1, with 9 bases identical to TRBD2. V lost 4 bases, J lost 2 bases, and 12 bases stayed unmatched. CDR1 and CDR2 (germline): SGHRS, YFSETQ. The CDR3 length is 17 residues. The CDR3 region is CASSPPGSSGKQETQYF. CDR3 in DNA: TGCGCCAGCAGCCCCCCGGGTTCTAGCGGGAAGCAAGAGACCCAGTACTTC.

The CDR3 protein is CASSLAGGEETQYF. The CDR3, as DNA: TGTGCCAGCAGCTTAGCGGGAGGGGAAGAGACCCAGTACTTC. The J gene is TRBJ2-5, the V gene TRBV4-2; 11 bases align to TRBD2. The V gene end was trimmed by 5 bases and the J gene end by 3 bases; junction bases not matched to a gene: 2. CDR3 size: 14 residues. Germline V gene lookup returns CDR1 LGHNA and CDR2 YNFKEQ.

In this sample, this clone turned up a few times. V is TRBV2 and J is TRBJ2-1; D remains unclear. Between the trimmed V and J ends, which lost 2 bases and 1 base, there was a span of 6 bases. Germline loops: CDR1 SNHLY, CDR2 FYNNEI. The CDR3 runs 14 residues. The CDR3 region has the DNA TGTGCCAGCAGTGAACGGAGATCCTACAATGAGCAGTTCTTC. The encoded protein is CASSERRSYNEQFF.

This clone is a singleton in its sample. This rearrangement joins TRBV7-7 to TRBJ2-5; 10 nucleotides match TRBD1. Germline CDR1 reads SSHAT; CDR2 reads FNYEAQ (reference sequence). The V and J ends lost 3 bases and 5 bases, in that order; junction bases with no gene match: 3. This CDR3 spans 14 amino acids. CDR3 coding DNA: TGTGCCAGCAGCTTTGGGACAGGGGTGGAGACCCAGTACTTC. As protein: CASSFGTGVETQYF.

The table lists this clone with a count of one. V gene TRBV20-1 combines with J gene TRBJ2-5; D not resolved. With 0 bases removed from V and 4 bases from J, the gap between germline ends came to 3 bases. The CDR3 consists of 11 residues. From germline, CDR1 is DFQATT and CDR2 SNEGSKA (reference sequence). The CDR3 DNA reads as TGCAGTGCTAGAGATCGAGAGACCCAGTACTTC. Residues: CSARDRETQYF.

The V call is TRBV28, the J call TRBJ1-1, with 10 bases fitting TRBD1. Trimming at V came to 2 bases and at J to 2 bases, leaving 5 bases not matched to a gene. The CDR3 consists of 16 residues. Germline values: CDR1 MDHEN, CDR2 SYDVKM. The chain's CDR3 is CASSLIGQGVNTEAFF. The CDR3 DNA reads TGTGCCAGCAGTTTAATAGGACAGGGGGTAAACACTGAAGCTTTCTTT.

The rearrangement uses TRBV19 and TRBJ2-7; D is uncertain. Germline-derived CDR1 and CDR2 are LNHDA and SQIVND (reference sequence). The CDR3 runs 14 residues. Trimming took off 1 base at V and 0 bases at J, with 7 bases between the two ends. The chain's CDR3 is CASSIGPSSYEQYF. CDR3 coding DNA: TGTGCCAGTAGTATAGGACCGAGCTCCTACGAGCAGTACTTC.

This rearrangement joins TRBV7-2 to TRBJ2-3; tentative D call: TRBD2 (5 bases). Trimming stripped 5 bases from V and 4 bases from J, with 13 bases between. The CDR3 totals 14 residues. Looked up from germline, CDR1 is SGHTA and CDR2 is FQGNSA. CDR3 residues: CASSPGLPPDTQYF. The CDR3 bases are TGTGCCAGCAGCCCTGGACTTCCCCCAGATACGCAGTATTTT.

The chain combines TRBV16 with TRBJ1-2, with a tentative D call TRBD1 (5 bases). The length of the CDR3 is 14 residues. Trimming removed 2 bases from V and 8 bases from J, with 15 bases in between. From germline, CDR1 is KGHSY and CDR2 FQNENV. CDR3 DNA: TGTGCCAGCAGCCAAGAAACAACAGGAGGCGGCTACACCTTC. It encodes CASSQETTGGGYTF.

The V gene is TRBV18, the J gene TRBJ2-1; D might be TRBD1 or TRBD2, each matching 5 bases. CDR3 length equals 13 residues. Germline CDR1 reads KGHSH; CDR2 reads LQKENI. Trimming took 6 bases from V and 7 from J, leaving 13 bases between them. The CDR3 sequence is CASSAGTVNEQFF. The DNA of the CDR3 is TGTGCCAGCTCTGCCGGGACCGTGAATGAGCAGTTCTTC. Drawing the rest from reference TRBV18 and TRBJ2-1, the complete variable domain is NAGVMQNPRHLVRRRGQEARLRCSPMKGHSHVYWYRQLPEEGLKFMVYLQKENIIDESGMPKERFSAEFPKEGPSILRIQQVVRGDSAAYFCASSAGTVNEQFFGPGTRLTVL.

The chain carries TRBV10-1 and TRBJ2-7, with D tentatively TRBD1 (5 bases). V was cut by 1 base and J by 8 bases, with 12 bases left in between. This CDR3 region has 13 residues. Germline V gene sequence: CDR1 WNHNN, CDR2 SYGVQD (reference sequence). CDR3 sequence: CASSEFNPGKQYF. CDR3 bases: TGCGCCAGCAGTGAGTTTAATCCAGGGAAGCAGTACTTC.

The genes are TRBV10-3 and TRBJ1-1, with a tentative D call TRBD1 (5 bases). The CDR3 totals 14 residues. Trimming stripped 3 bases from V and 6 bases from J, with 14 bases between. In germline, CDR1 is ENHRY, CDR2 SYGVKD. The CDR3 spells CAISDTARGAEAFF. For the CDR3, the DNA is TGTGCCATCAGTGATACGGCCCGAGGGGCTGAAGCTTTCTTT.

This chain connects TRBV18 to TRBJ1-5; a possible D gene is TRBD1 (5 bases). The germline gives CDR1 KGHSH, CDR2 LQKENI. This CDR3 is 13 amino acids long. The V gene lost 3 bases and the J gene lost 4 bases, with 7 bases spanning the gap. The CDR3 sequence: CASSPQGNQPQHF. CDR3 in DNA: TGTGCCAGCTCACCCCAGGGTAATCAGCCCCAGCATTTT.

The J gene is TRBJ1-5, the V gene TRBV6-5; D is unresolved. Trimming removed 6 bases at V and 0 bases at J, with 6 bases between. Per germline, CDR1 MNHEY and CDR2 SVGAGI. The CDR3 covers 13 residues. As DNA, the CDR3 is TGTGCCAGCAGACCTTATAGCAATCAGCCCCAGCATTTT. It is translated as CASRPYSNQPQHF.

This clone was seen more than once but under ten times. V and J are TRBV6-5 and TRBJ1-2, with D perhaps TRBD1 (5 bases). The V end was cut by 11 bases, the J end by 2 bases, with 12 bases between. Germline CDR1 is MNHEY and CDR2 is SVGAGI. The CDR3 sequence is 12 residues long. This CDR3 is CAGRDGNYGYTF. In DNA form, the CDR3 reads TGTGCCGGCCGGGACGGCAACTATGGCTACACCTTC.

The V call is TRBV28, the J call TRBJ1-6; D gene unclear. V lost 5 bases, J lost 0 bases, and 17 bases lay in between. Germline V gene data show CDR1 as MDHEN and CDR2 as SYDVKM. The length of the CDR3 is 18 residues. The CDR3 protein is CASSPGSEGISYNSPLHF. The CDR3 DNA is TGTGCCAGCAGTCCGGGCAGCGAGGGTATCTCCTATAATTCACCCCTCCACTTT.

This rearrangement joins TRBV27 to TRBJ2-3; 9 positions match TRBD1. Germline assignment: CDR1 MNHEY and CDR2 SMNVEV (reference sequence). V shed 6 bases, J shed 4 bases, and the junction held 11 bases outside the gene matches. The CDR3 is made up of 16 amino acids. The CDR3 spells CASRRSTGGGADTQYF. In nucleotides, the CDR3 is TGTGCCAGCAGGAGATCGACAGGGGGTGGGGCAGATACGCAGTATTTT.

The rearrangement links TRBV27 to TRBJ2-2; 7 bases match TRBD1. This CDR3 contains 15 residues. Trimming took 6 bases from V and 3 from J; bases not matched to a gene: 7. Germline assignment: CDR1 MNHEY and CDR2 SMNVEV (reference sequence). The CDR3 is CASSDGTAYTGELFF. The CDR3 coding sequence is TGTGCCAGCAGCGACGGGACAGCCTACACCGGGGAGCTGTTTTTT.

V gene TRBV11-2 combines with J gene TRBJ1-3; unclear D gene. Germline V gives CDR1 SGHAT, CDR2 FQNNGV. The V end lost 8 bases, the J end lost 4 bases, and 15 bases lay between the germline ends. The CDR3 runs 14 residues. The CDR3: CASSTAPDGNTIYF. The CDR3 coding sequence is TGTGCCAGCTCAACCGCTCCAGACGGAAACACCATATATTTT.

The sample holds one count of this clone. The genes are TRBV10-2 and TRBJ2-1; 10 positions agree with TRBD2. Germline CDR1 and CDR2: WSHSY and SAAADI. CDR3 length equals 13 residues. The J segment lost 5 bases and the V segment lost 8 bases, leaving 3 bases of the junction unmatched. The CDR3 nucleotides read TGCGCCAGCCGGCTAGCGGGAGACAATGAGCAGTTCTTC. Its translation: CASRLAGDNEQFF.

The J gene is TRBJ2-1, the V gene TRBV7-2, with 8 positions matching TRBD1. This CDR3 has 14 residues. The germline V gene encodes CDR1 SGHTA and CDR2 FQGNSA. The V segment lost 1 base and the J segment 8 bases; nucleotides outside the gene matches: 4. For the CDR3, the DNA is TGTGCCAGCAGCTTAGATCAGGGGGCCGATGAGCAGTTCTTC. This sequence encodes CASSLDQGADEQFF.

The chain recombines TRBV5-4 with TRBJ1-4, with 7 bases lining up with TRBD1. Germline V gene data show CDR1 as SGHNT and CDR2 as YYREEE (reference sequence). Trimming took 3 bases from V and 5 from J; bases not matched to a gene: 7. The CDR3 extends over 15 amino acids. The CDR3 region is CASSSQTGPNEKLFF. In DNA form, the CDR3 reads TGTGCCAGCAGCTCTCAGACAGGGCCGAATGAAAAACTGTTTTTT.

The chain carries TRBV5-4 and TRBJ2-5, with 9 bases lining up with TRBD1. With 4 bases clipped from V and 3 bases from J, the junction kept 7 bases outside the gene matches. CDR3 length: 15 amino acids. Per germline, CDR1 SGHNT and CDR2 YYREEE (reference sequence). CDR3 loop: CASSPGQGQKETQYF. The CDR3, as DNA: TGTGCCAGCAGCCCGGGACAGGGCCAGAAAGAGACCCAGTACTTC.

The chain couples TRBV19 to TRBJ1-1; 12 nucleotides align to TRBD1. Germline trimming cut 4 bases from V and 5 bases from J; bases unmatched to any gene: 8. CDR3 length: 16 residues. The germline CDR1 and CDR2 sequences are LNHDA and SQIVND (reference sequence). The chain's CDR3 is CASSRGQGALMTEAFF. CDR3 in DNA: TGTGCCAGTAGTAGGGGACAGGGGGCCTTAATGACTGAAGCTTTCTTT.

CDR3 DNA: TGTGCCAGCTCACCAATAGCGGGGACAGGGGACAATGAGCAGTTCTTC. Translated: CASSPIAGTGDNEQFF. V usage is TRBV18 and J usage is TRBJ2-1; 10 nucleotides agree with TRBD1. Germline trimming cut 2 bases from V and 5 bases from J; bases unmatched to any gene: 6. Germline V gene sequence: CDR1 KGHSH, CDR2 LQKENI. The CDR3 totals 16 residues.

The chain couples TRBV14 to TRBJ2-1; 10 nucleotides agree with TRBD2. V was clipped by 1 base and J by 7 bases; unmatched bases: 1. The CDR3 has 14 residues. Germline lookup yields CDR1 SGHDN and CDR2 FVKESK. DNA of the CDR3: TGTGCCAGCAGCCAAGCTAGCGGGAGTAATGAGCAGTTCTTC. Protein: CASSQASGSNEQFF. Combining the CDR3 with reference TRBV14 and TRBJ2-1 gives the whole variable domain EAGVTQFPSHSVIEKGQTVTLRCDPISGHDNLYWYRRVMGKEIKFLLHFVKESKQDESGMPNNRFLAERTGGTYSTLKVQPAELEDSGVYFCASSQASGSNEQFFGPGTRLTVL.

The chain combines TRBV7-9 with TRBJ2-5; 10 bases line up with TRBD2. This CDR3 is 15 amino acids long. Germline trimming cut 5 bases from V and 2 bases from J; bases unmatched to any gene: 5. CDR1 is SEHNR and CDR2 is FQNEAQ in the germline V gene (reference sequence). In nucleotides, the CDR3 is TGTGCCAGCAGCCTAGGGACTAGCGAACAAGAGACCCAGTACTTC. Translation gives CASSLGTSEQETQYF.

The chain employs TRBV5-8 and TRBJ2-1; 8 bases are a match to TRBD1. Germline values: CDR1 SGHTS, CDR2 YDEGEE. The CDR3 totals 14 residues. With 6 bases clipped from V and 3 bases from J, the junction kept 5 bases outside the gene matches. In nucleotides, the CDR3 is TGTGCCAGCACCGTAGGACAGGGCTACAATGAGCAGTTCTTC. Amino acid sequence: CASTVGQGYNEQFF. Combining the CDR3 with reference TRBV5-8 and TRBJ2-1 gives the whole variable domain EAGVTQSPTHLIKTRGQQATLRCSPISGHTSVYWYQQALGLGLQFLLWYDEGEERNRGNFPPRFSGRQFPNYSSELNVNALELEDSALYLCASTVGQGYNEQFFGPGTRLTVL.